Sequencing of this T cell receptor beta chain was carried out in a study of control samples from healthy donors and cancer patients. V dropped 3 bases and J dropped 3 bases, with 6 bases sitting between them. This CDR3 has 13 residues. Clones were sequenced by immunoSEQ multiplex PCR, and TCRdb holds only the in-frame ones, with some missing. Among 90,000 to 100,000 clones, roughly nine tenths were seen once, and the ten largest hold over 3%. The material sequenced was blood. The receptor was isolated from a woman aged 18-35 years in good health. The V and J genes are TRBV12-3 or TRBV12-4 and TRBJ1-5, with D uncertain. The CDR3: CASSFPNNQPQHF. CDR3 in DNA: TGTGCCAGCAGTTTCCCTAACAATCAGCCCCAGCATTTT.